This T cell receptor (beta chain) comes out of a study of cytomegalovirus exposure and HLA in healthy donors. Of note for this clone: Its specificity is not known.

The assay was immunoSEQ multiplex PCR, and TCRdb's table has in-frame clones only and misses some. The sample consists of 150,000 to 170,000 clones, 85% to 90% of them appearing once. Study results and caveats: The study put 160 or so TCR beta chains on its list as cytomegalovirus-associated. While the bulk of TCR sequences proved rare, some public TCRs turned up in many donors. In a later analysis, first-cohort TCR clusters were found to tend to co-occur in the approximately 120 validation repertoires.

The specimen was PBMCs. The receptor comes from a human donor in good health.

The CDR3 region has the DNA TGTGCCAGCAGCCGGACAGGGGGAAACTACGAGCAGTACTTC. This sequence encodes CASSRTGGNYEQYF. The chain has TRBV27 and TRBJ2-7, with 10 bases lining up with TRBD1. The CDR3 length is 14 residues. The ends lost 6 bases at V and 3 bases at J; junction bases unmatched: 5. Germline V lookup: CDR1 MNHEY, CDR2 SMNVEV (reference sequence).